This T cell receptor beta chain was captured by sequencing in a study of neurological immune-mediated disorders. TCRdb re-derived calls from the 5' RACE reads in MiXCR, one entry per CDR3 protein. Of roughly 100,000 distinct CDR3 sequences in the sample, 11% were seen once. Indicated time point: longitudinal time-point 3. Unsorted libraries were generated from 2 million PBMCs. These cells had been stored in RNAlater at -80 C. This clonotype was recorded a few times. As yet, its antigen is unknown. Study results and limitations: Expanded clones shared no CDR3 amino acid sequences across subjects, suggesting private repertoires in all groups.

In germline, CDR1 is SQVTM, CDR2 ANQGSEA. This CDR3 has 15 amino acids. V lost 4 bases to trimming and J lost 3 bases; unmatched junction nucleotides: 7. The TCR sequence derives from a female donor with HTLV-1-associated myelopathy (HAM/TSP). The chain carries TRBV29-1 and TRBJ2-7, with 12 bases lining up with TRBD1. The sequenced material came from PBMCs. This CDR3 reads CSVVLGTGGHYEQYF. For the CDR3, the DNA is TGCAGCGTTGTCCTCGGGACAGGGGGCCACTACGAGCAGTACTTC.